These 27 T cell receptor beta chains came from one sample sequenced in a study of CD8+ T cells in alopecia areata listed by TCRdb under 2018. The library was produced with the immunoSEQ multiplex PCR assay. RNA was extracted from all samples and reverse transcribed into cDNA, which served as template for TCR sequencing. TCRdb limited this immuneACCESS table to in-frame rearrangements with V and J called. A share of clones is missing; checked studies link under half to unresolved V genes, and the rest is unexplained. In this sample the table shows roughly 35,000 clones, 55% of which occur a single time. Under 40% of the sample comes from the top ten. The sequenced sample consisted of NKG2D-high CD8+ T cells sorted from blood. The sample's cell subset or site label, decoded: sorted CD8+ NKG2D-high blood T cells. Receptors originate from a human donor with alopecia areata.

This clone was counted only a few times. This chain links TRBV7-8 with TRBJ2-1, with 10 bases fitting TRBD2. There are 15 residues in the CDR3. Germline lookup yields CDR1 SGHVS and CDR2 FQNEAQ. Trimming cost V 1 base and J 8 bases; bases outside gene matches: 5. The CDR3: CASSLGTSGRYEQFF. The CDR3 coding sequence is TGTGCCAGCAGCTTAGGGACTAGCGGTCGGTATGAGCAGTTCTTC.

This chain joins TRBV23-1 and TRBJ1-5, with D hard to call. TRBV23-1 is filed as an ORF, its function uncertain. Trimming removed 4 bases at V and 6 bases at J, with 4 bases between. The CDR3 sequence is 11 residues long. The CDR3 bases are TGCGCCAGCAGTCTGGGTCAGCCCCAGCATTTT. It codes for CASSLGQPQHF.

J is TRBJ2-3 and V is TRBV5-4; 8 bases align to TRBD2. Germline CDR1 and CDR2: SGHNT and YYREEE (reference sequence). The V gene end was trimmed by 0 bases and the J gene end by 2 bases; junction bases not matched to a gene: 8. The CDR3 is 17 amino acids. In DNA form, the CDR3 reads TGTGCCAGCAGCTTGGGTACCGGGACTAGTCTCACAGATACGCAGTATTTT. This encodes CASSLGTGTSLTDTQYF.

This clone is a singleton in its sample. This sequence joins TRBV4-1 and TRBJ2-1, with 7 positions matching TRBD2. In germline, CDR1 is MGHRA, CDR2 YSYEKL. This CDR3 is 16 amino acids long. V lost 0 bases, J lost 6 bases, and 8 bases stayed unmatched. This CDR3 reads CASSQEVGGALNEQFF. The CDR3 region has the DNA TGCGCCAGCAGCCAAGAGGTGGGAGGGGCGCTCAATGAGCAGTTCTTC.

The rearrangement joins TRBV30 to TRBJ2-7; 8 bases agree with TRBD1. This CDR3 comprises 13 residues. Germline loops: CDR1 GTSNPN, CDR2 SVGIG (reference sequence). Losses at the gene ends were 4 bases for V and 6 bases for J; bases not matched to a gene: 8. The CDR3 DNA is TGTGCCTGGAAGGACAGGGCTCGTCCCGAGCAGTACTTC. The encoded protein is CAWKDRARPEQYF.

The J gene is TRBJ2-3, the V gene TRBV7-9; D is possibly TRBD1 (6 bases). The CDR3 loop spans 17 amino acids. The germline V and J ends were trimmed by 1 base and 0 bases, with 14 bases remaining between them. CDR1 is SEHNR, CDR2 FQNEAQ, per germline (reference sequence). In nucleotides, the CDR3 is TGTGCCAGCAGCTTAGGAGTGTGGCAGGGGAGCACAGATACGCAGTATTTT. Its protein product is CASSLGVWQGSTDTQYF.

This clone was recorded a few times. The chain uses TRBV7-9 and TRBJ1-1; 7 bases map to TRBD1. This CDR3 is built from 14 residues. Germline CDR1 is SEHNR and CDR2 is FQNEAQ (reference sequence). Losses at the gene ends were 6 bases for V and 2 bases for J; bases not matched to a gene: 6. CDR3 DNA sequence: TGTGCCAGCAGGCCAGGGGGATTTAACACTGAAGCTTTCTTT. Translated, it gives CASRPGGFNTEAFF.

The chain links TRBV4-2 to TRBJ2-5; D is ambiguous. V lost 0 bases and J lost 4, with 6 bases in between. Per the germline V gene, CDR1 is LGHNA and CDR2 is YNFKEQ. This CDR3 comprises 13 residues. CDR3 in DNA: TGTGCCAGCAGCCAAGATCGGCGAGAGACCCAGTACTTC. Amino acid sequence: CASSQDRRETQYF.

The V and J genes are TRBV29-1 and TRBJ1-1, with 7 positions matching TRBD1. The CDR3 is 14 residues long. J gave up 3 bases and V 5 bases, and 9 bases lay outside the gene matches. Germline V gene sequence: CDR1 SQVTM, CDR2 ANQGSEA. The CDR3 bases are TGCAGCGTTCACCCAACAGGGGTGTACACTGAAGCTTTCTTT. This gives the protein CSVHPTGVYTEAFF. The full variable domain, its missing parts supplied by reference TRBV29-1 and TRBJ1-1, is SAVISQKPSRDICQRGTSLTIQCQVDSQVTMMFWYRQQPGQSLTLIATANQGSEATYESGFVIDKFPISRPNLTFSTLTVSNMSPEDSSIYLCSVHPTGVYTEAFFGQGTRLTVV.

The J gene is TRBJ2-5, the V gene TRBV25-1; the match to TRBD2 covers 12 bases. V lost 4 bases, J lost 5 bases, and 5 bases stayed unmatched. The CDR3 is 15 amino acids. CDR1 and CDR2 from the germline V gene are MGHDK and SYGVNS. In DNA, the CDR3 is TGTGCCAGCAGTGGCAGACTAGCGGGAGTGGAGACCCAGTACTTC. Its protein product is CASSGRLAGVETQYF.

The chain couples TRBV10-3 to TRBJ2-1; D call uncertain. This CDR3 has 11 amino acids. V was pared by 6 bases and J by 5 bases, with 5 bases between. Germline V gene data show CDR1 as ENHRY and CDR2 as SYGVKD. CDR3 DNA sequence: TGTGCCATCAGCCTCAACAATGAGCAGTTCTTC. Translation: CAISLNNEQFF.

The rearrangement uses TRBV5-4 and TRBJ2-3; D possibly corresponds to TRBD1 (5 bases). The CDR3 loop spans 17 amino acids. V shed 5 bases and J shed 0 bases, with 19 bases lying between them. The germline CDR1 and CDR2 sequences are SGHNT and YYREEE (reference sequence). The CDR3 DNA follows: TGTGCCAGCAGGCCTTACAATATGGGGCCAAGCACAGATACGCAGTATTTT. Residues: CASRPYNMGPSTDTQYF.

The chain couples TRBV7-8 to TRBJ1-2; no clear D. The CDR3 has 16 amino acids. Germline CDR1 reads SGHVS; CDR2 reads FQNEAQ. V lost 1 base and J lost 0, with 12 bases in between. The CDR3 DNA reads TGTGCCAGCAGCTTAGGAAGGAGGGTGTCTAACTATGGCTACACCTTC. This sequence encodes CASSLGRRVSNYGYTF. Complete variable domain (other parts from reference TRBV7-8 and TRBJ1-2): GAGVSQSPRYKVAKRGQDVALRCDPISGHVSLFWYQQALGQGPEFLTYFQNEAQLDKSGLPSDRFFAERPEGSVSTLKIQRTQQEDSAVYLCASSLGRRVSNYGYTFGSGTRLTVV.

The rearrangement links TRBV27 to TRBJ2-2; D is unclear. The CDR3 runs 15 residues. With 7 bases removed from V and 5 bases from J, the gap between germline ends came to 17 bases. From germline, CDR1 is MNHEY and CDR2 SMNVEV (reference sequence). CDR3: CASNLENIGTGELFF. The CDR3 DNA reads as TGTGCCAGCAACCTGGAAAACATTGGGACCGGGGAGCTGTTTTTT.

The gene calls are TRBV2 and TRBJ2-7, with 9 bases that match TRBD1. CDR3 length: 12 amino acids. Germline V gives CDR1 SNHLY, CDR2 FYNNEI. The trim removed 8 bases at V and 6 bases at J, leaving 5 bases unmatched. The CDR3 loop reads CASGTGTLEQYF. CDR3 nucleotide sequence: TGTGCCAGCGGGACAGGGACTCTCGAGCAGTACTTC.

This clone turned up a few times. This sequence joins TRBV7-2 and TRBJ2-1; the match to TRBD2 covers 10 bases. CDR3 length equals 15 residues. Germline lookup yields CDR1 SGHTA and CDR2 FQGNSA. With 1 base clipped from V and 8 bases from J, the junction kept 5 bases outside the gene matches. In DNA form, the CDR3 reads TGTGCCAGCAGCTTAGGGACTAGCGGTCGGTATGAGCAGTTCTTC. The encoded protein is CASSLGTSGRYEQFF.

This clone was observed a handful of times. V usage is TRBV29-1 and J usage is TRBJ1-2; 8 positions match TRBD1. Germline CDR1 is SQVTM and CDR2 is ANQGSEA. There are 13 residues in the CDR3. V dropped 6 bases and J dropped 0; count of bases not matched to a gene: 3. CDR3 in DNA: TGCAGCGTACAGGGGGAAGCTAACTATGGCTACACCTTC. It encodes CSVQGEANYGYTF.

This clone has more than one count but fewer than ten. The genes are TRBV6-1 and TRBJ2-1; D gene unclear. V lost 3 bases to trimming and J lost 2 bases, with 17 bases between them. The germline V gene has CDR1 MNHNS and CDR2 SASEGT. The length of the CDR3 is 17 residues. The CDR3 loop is CASSDAFPNPAYNEQFF. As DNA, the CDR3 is TGTGCCAGCAGTGATGCCTTCCCGAACCCAGCCTACAATGAGCAGTTCTTC.

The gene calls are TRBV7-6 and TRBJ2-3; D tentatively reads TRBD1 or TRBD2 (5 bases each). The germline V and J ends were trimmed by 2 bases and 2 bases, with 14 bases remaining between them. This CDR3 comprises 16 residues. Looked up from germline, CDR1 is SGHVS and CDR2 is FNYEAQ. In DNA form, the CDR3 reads TGTGCCAGCAGCTTAACCGGGACGCAACTCACAGATACGCAGTATTTT. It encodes CASSLTGTQLTDTQYF. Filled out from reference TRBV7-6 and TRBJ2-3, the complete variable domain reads GAGVSQSPRYKVTKRGQDVALRCDPISGHVSLYWYRQALGQGPEFLTYFNYEAQQDKSGLPNDRFSAERPEGSISTLTIQRTEQRDSAMYRCASSLTGTQLTDTQYFGPGTRLTVL.

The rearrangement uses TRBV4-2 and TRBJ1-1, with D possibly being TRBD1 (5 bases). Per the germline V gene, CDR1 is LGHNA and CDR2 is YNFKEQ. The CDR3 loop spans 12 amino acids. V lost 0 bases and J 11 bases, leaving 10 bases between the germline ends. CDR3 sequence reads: CASSQDLREAFF. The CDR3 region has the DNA TGTGCCAGCAGCCAAGATCTCAGGGAGGCTTTCTTT.

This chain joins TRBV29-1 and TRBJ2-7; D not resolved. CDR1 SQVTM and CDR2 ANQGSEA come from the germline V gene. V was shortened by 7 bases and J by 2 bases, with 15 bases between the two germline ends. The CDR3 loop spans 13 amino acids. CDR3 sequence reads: CSAEREDTYEQYF. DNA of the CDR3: TGCAGCGCCGAGAGAGAGGATACCTACGAGCAGTACTTC.

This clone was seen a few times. This chain's CDR3 is CASSVPGTPGELFF. CDR3 sequence (DNA): TGTGCCAGCAGCGTACCGGGAACACCCGGGGAGCTGTTTTTT. The rearrangement joins TRBV4-2 to TRBJ2-2, with D perhaps TRBD2 (5 bases). V gave up 5 bases and J gave up 6 bases, with 13 bases separating them. The V gene's germline CDR1 is LGHNA and CDR2 YNFKEQ. The CDR3 sequence is 14 residues long.

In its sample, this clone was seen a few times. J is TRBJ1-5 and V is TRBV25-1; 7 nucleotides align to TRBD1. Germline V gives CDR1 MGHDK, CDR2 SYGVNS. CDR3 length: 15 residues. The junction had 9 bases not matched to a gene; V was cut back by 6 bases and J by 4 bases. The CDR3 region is CASSADRELNQPQHF. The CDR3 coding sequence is TGTGCCAGCAGCGCTGACAGGGAGTTGAATCAGCCCCAGCATTTT.

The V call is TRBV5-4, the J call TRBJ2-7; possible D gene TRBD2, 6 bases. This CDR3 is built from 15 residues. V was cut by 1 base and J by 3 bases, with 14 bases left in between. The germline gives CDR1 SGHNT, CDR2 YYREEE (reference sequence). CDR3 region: CASSLFLEGIYEQYF. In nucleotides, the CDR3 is TGTGCCAGCAGCTTGTTCCTGGAGGGGATCTACGAGCAGTACTTC.

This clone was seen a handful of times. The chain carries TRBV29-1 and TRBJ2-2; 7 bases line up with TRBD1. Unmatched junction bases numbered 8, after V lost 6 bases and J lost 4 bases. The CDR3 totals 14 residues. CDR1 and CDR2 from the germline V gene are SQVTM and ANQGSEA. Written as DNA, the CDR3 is TGCAGCGTGATCCCGGGACAGAGCACCGGGGAGCTGTTTTTT. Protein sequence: CSVIPGQSTGELFF.

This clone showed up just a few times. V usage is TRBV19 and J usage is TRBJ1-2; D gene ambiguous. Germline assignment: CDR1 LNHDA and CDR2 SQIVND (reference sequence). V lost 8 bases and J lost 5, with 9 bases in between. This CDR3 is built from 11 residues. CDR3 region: CASAVLYGYTF. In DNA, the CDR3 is TGTGCCAGTGCCGTGCTATATGGCTACACCTTC.

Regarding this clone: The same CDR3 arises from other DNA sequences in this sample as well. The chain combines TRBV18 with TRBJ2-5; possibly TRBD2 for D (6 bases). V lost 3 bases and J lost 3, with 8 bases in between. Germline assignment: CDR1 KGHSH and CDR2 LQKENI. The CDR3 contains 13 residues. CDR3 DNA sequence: TGTGCCAGCTCACCGTGGGGGGAAGAGACCCAGTACTTC. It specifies CASSPWGEETQYF.